A single sample is the source of the 26 T cell receptor beta chains below, sequenced in a study of T cells in women clearing cervical HPV infection. Measured with immunoSEQ multiplex PCR; TCRdb has only the in-frame clones, and not every one. The listing records around 35,000 clones. The sequencing sample was made of blood buffy coat. The receptors originated from a woman between 18 and 70 years old with a cervical HPV16 infection that either progressed to CIN3+ or cleared (not recorded which).

About this clone itself: The missing CDR3 end, 3 residues past where the read stops, is filled in from the germline J gene. The chain carries TRBV19 and TRBJ1-4, with 8 bases matching TRBD1. The V gene's germline CDR1 is LNHDA and CDR2 SQIVND (reference sequence). Trimming at V came to 5 bases and at J to 8 bases, leaving 10 bases not matched to a gene. The length of the CDR3 is 15 residues. The CDR3 bases that were read are TGTGCCAGTAGTCAGGACAGGGTGACGGCAGAAAAA. It yields the protein CASSQDRVTAEK. The entire CDR3 sequence reads CASSQDRVTAEKLFF.

A note on this clone: The read is 3 residues too short to cover the CDR3 end, so that end is filled in from the germline J gene. The J gene is TRBJ2-3, the V gene TRBV5-1; TRBD2 matches at 12 bases. This CDR3 is 17 amino acids long. The V gene end was trimmed by 0 bases and the J gene end by 5 bases; junction bases not matched to a gene: 7. The germline V gene has CDR1 SGHRS and CDR2 YFSETQ. This CDR3 is CASSLALAGGPQDTQYF. The DNA read from the CDR3 is TGCGCCAGCAGCTTGGCCCTAGCGGGGGGGCCGCAAGATACG.

On this clone: The read ends 3 residues before the CDR3 terminus; that terminus is restored from the germline J gene. This rearrangement joins TRBV12-3 or TRBV12-4 to TRBJ1-5, with D maybe TRBD1 (6 bases). The length of the CDR3 is 14 residues. V lost 1 base and J lost 3, with 7 bases in between. CDR3 in amino acids: CASSLDRDNQPQHF. CDR3 DNA (partial): TGTGCCAGCAGTTTAGACAGGGACAATCAGCCC.

As concerns this clone: The CDR3 end falls 3 residues outside the read, so it is completed with the germline J gene. The chain is built from TRBV30 and TRBJ1-5, with 8 bases identical to TRBD1. Germline trimming cut 5 bases from V and 3 bases from J; bases unmatched to any gene: 3. The CDR3 has 13 amino acids. Germline loops: CDR1 GTSNPN, CDR2 SVGIG (reference sequence). Here the CDR3 reads CAWGDRLNQPQHF. CDR3 DNA (partial): TGTGCCTGGGGGGACAGGCTCAATCAGCCC.

A remark on this clone: The read falls 3 residues short of the CDR3 end, and the missing part is taken from the germline J gene. The chain couples TRBV3-1 (or the pseudogene TRBV3-2) to TRBJ2-1, with 7 bases identical to TRBD2. The V and J ends lost 1 base and 6 bases, in that order; junction bases with no gene match: 3. The germline V gene encodes CDR1 LGHDT and CDR2 YNNKEL (reference sequence). There are 14 residues in the CDR3. The part of the CDR3 DNA that was read is TGTGCCAGCAGCCAAGGACTAGCAGCCAATGAG. Residues: CASSQGLAANE. The entire CDR3 is CASSQGLAANEQFF.

Concerning this clone: With the read ending 3 residues before the CDR3 end, the germline J gene is used to fill in that end. The gene calls are TRBV18 and TRBJ2-1; TRBD2 agrees at 10 bases. There are 15 residues in the CDR3. With V trimmed by 3 bases and J by 7 bases, 6 bases remained unmatched. Looked up from germline, CDR1 is KGHSH and CDR2 is LQKENI. The CDR3 is CASSPERGGRNEQFF. The DNA read from the CDR3 is TGTGCCAGCTCACCGGAGCGGGGGGGCCGGAATGAG.

Comment on this clone: The CDR3 extends 3 residues past the end of the read, so its final part is completed from the germline J gene. The chain uses TRBV6-1 and TRBJ2-3; 8 bases are shared with TRBD2. Germline V gene sequence: CDR1 MNHNS, CDR2 SASEGT. This CDR3 is 15 amino acids long. This CDR3 reads CASSERGLVGETQYF. CDR3 DNA, as far as it was read: TGTGCCAGCAGTGAGCGGGGACTAGTGGGCGAGACG.

About this clone: Read sequence stops 3 residues before the CDR3 end, and the germline J gene provides the missing end. V usage is TRBV18 and J usage is TRBJ2-7, with unresolved D. The CDR3 covers 15 residues. Germline CDR1 KGHSH, CDR2 LQKENI. Trimming stripped 3 bases from V and 1 base from J, with 13 bases between. CDR3 amino acids: CASSPPPGRSYEQYF. The DNA read from the CDR3 is TGTGCCAGCTCACCGCCCCCCGGTCGGTCCTACGAG.

With regard to this clone: The read terminates 3 residues ahead of where the CDR3 ends, so the germline J gene completes it. The V gene is TRBV19, the J gene TRBJ2-1; 8 nucleotides line up with TRBD1. The length of the CDR3 is 16 residues. Per the germline V gene, CDR1 is LNHDA and CDR2 is SQIVND (reference sequence). With V trimmed by 3 bases and J by 1 base, 5 bases remained unmatched. The chain's CDR3 is CASSILTGGSYNEQFF. The CDR3 bases that were read are TGTGCCAGTAGTATCCTCACAGGGGGGTCCTACAATGAG.

Note on this clone: The read ends 3 residues before the CDR3 terminus; that terminus is restored from the germline J gene. The chain is built from TRBV12-3 or TRBV12-4 and TRBJ1-1; D call uncertain. The CDR3 is 13 amino acids. Trimming left V 3 bases short and J 4 bases short, with 9 bases between. The CDR3 reads CASSFQQATEAFF. CDR3 DNA (partial): TGTGCCAGCAGTTTCCAGCAGGCCACTGAA.

Points on this clone: Coverage ceases 3 residues before the CDR3 finishes, and the germline J gene fills in the end. V is TRBV9 and J is TRBJ2-5; 8 positions match TRBD2. Per germline, CDR1 SGDLS and CDR2 YYNGEE. The CDR3 is 16 residues long. Trimming at V came to 0 bases and at J to 1 base, leaving 5 bases not matched to a gene. Here the CDR3 reads CASSVAAGGSQETQYF. CDR3 DNA (partial): TGTGCCAGCAGCGTAGCGGCGGGGGGCTCCCAAGAGACC.

On this clone itself: From the germline J gene comes the end of the CDR3, since the read stops 3 residues before it. The gene calls are TRBV2 and TRBJ2-2, with TRBD2 matching 8 bases. This CDR3 is 16 amino acids long. CDR1 is SNHLY and CDR2 is FYNNEI in the germline V gene. Unmatched junction bases numbered 15, after V lost 8 bases and J lost 7 bases. The chain's CDR3 is CASSNSGGPTVGELFF. The sequenced CDR3 bases are TGTGCCAGCTCCAATTCGGGGGGGCCGACGGTCGGGGAG.

As to this clone: The DNA ends 3 residues before the CDR3 does, and the rest of the CDR3 is filled in from the germline J gene. This rearrangement joins TRBV12-3 or TRBV12-4 to TRBJ2-5; no clear D. V lost 3 bases to trimming and J lost 4 bases, with 3 bases between them. This CDR3 has 11 amino acids. CDR3 sequence: CASSFRETQYF. Partial CDR3 DNA: TGTGCCAGCAGTTTTAGAGAGACC.

As regards this clone: The read terminates 3 residues before the CDR3 end, so the remaining end is supplied by the germline J gene. V and J are TRBV7-9 and TRBJ1-2; D is ambiguous. The CDR3 consists of 12 residues. CDR1 and CDR2 from the germline V gene are SEHNR and FQNEAQ (reference sequence). CDR3 loop: CATRRLSYDYTF. CDR3 bases read: TGTGCCACCCGGAGACTCTCCTACGAC.

The DNA read from the CDR3 is TGTGCCAGCAGCCTGAGCGGAAGCTCCTACAATGAG. This translates into CASSLSGSSYNE. The whole CDR3 sequence reads CASSLSGSSYNEQFF. The rearrangement uses TRBV7-3 and TRBJ2-1, with D perhaps matching TRBD2 (5 bases). The observed sequence ends 3 residues before the CDR3 terminus, with the missing tail filled in from the germline J gene. The germline gives CDR1 SGHTA, CDR2 FQGTGA. The CDR3 consists of 15 residues. The V gene lost 5 bases and the J gene lost 0 bases, with 11 bases spanning the gap.

A word on this clone: From the germline J gene comes the end of the CDR3, since the read stops 3 residues before it. The chain links TRBV2 to TRBJ1-5; maybe TRBD1 (5 bases). The V gene lost 10 bases and the J gene lost 6 bases, with 13 bases spanning the gap. Germline CDR1 and CDR2: SNHLY and FYNNEI. This CDR3 has 12 residues. CDR3 sequence reads: CATGLGGQPQHF. The covered CDR3 bases are TGTGCCACAGGGCTGGGGGGTCAGCCC.

The DNA read from the CDR3 is TGTGCCAGCAGTTACGCGACTAATGAAAAA. Protein sequence: CASSYATNEK. The entire CDR3 is CASSYATNEKLFF. The chain uses TRBV28 and TRBJ1-4; D not resolved. The sequenced fragment ends 3 residues before the CDR3 boundary, so the rest is inferred from the germline J gene. The CDR3 is 13 residues long. V was pared by 4 bases and J by 2 bases, with 5 bases between. CDR1 is MDHEN and CDR2 is SYDVKM in the germline V gene.

The sequenced part of the CDR3 DNA is TGCGCCAGCAGCTTTGAGACAGGGAATCGCAATGAG. Translated: CASSFETGNRNE. The full CDR3 is CASSFETGNRNEQFF. V and J are TRBV5-1 and TRBJ2-1; 7 bases line up with TRBD1. The read is 3 residues too short to cover the CDR3 end, so that end is filled in from the germline J gene. CDR3 length: 15 amino acids. Germline V gene sequence: CDR1 SGHRS, CDR2 YFSETQ. With V trimmed by 2 bases and J by 6 bases, 8 bases remained unmatched.

Note on this clone: The read stops 3 residues short of the end of the CDR3; the missing end is completed from the germline J gene. This chain links TRBV5-1 with TRBJ2-3, with 15 positions matching TRBD2. The CDR3 is 15 amino acids. Germline V lookup: CDR1 SGHRS, CDR2 YFSETQ. Here the CDR3 reads CASSPGLAGGETQYF. The covered CDR3 bases are TGCGCCAGCAGCCCGGGACTAGCGGGGGGAGAGACG.

To note about this clone: Sequencing ends 3 residues short of the CDR3 end; the germline J gene provides the rest. The chain joins TRBV6-4 to TRBJ1-1; D is possibly TRBD1 (5 bases). Trimming left V 2 bases short and J 2 bases short, with 12 bases between. Germline V gene data show CDR1 as MRHNA and CDR2 as SNTAGT. The CDR3 totals 15 residues. The sequenced part of the CDR3 DNA is TGTGCCAGCAGTGACCCGGGACTGAGTAACACTGAA. It is translated as CASSDPGLSNTE. The full CDR3 reads CASSDPGLSNTEAFF.

Remarks on this clone: Read coverage stops 3 residues before the CDR3 terminus; the germline J gene supplies the remainder. This chain connects TRBV19 to TRBJ2-7; 9 bases fit TRBD1. Unmatched junction bases numbered 6, after V lost 6 bases and J lost 6 bases. There are 13 residues in the CDR3. From germline, CDR1 is LNHDA and CDR2 SQIVND (reference sequence). The CDR3 region is CASSATGGLEQYF. The sequenced part of the CDR3 DNA is TGTGCCAGTAGCGCTACAGGGGGCCTCGAG.

Details on this clone: The sequenced fragment ends 3 residues before the CDR3 boundary, so the rest is inferred from the germline J gene. The V and J genes are TRBV29-1 and TRBJ1-2; 7 bases align to TRBD1. CDR1 and CDR2 from the germline V gene are SQVTM and ANQGSEA. The CDR3 consists of 18 residues. V lost 1 base and J lost 4; bases outside the gene matches: 18. CDR3 in amino acids: CSVEGTPSDRAGGYGYTF. The sequenced CDR3 bases are TGCAGCGTTGAAGGAACGCCTTCCGACAGGGCCGGGGGCTATGGC.

Remarks on this clone: The CDR3 is cut off 3 residues early in the read; its end comes from the germline J gene. The J gene is TRBJ2-3, the V gene TRBV18; tentatively, D is TRBD1 (5 bases). Germline CDR1 and CDR2: KGHSH and LQKENI. CDR3 length: 16 residues. CDR3 in amino acids: CASSPATVYSNQPQYF. The part of the CDR3 DNA that was read is TGTGCCAGCTCACCAGCGACAGTTTATAGCAATCAGCCG.

Details on this clone: The CDR3 end lies 3 residues beyond the end of the read and is filled in from the germline J gene. V usage is TRBV19 and J usage is TRBJ1-4; 7 bases align to TRBD1. The V segment lost 6 bases and the J segment 8 bases; nucleotides outside the gene matches: 9. The CDR3 sequence is 14 residues long. Per germline, CDR1 LNHDA and CDR2 SQIVND (reference sequence). CDR3 amino acids: CASRQTGEVEKLFF. CDR3 DNA, as far as it was read: TGTGCCAGTAGGCAAACAGGGGAGGTGGAAAAA.

To note about this clone: Read sequence stops 3 residues before the CDR3 end, and the germline J gene provides the missing end. The chain combines TRBV6-4 with TRBJ1-6, with D unresolved. V lost 0 bases and J 10 bases, leaving 13 bases between the germline ends. The CDR3 spans 15 residues. CDR1 is MRHNA and CDR2 is SNTAGT in the germline V gene. The CDR3 DNA, read in part, is TGTGCCAGCAGTGACTCACCGGGGTTTGGCTCACCC. Amino acids: CASSDSPGFGSP. The complete CDR3 sequence is CASSDSPGFGSPLHF.

With respect to this clone: The sequence runs out 3 residues before the end of the CDR3; the remainder is reconstructed from the germline J gene. The chain carries TRBV7-2 and TRBJ2-5; no clear D gene. Germline loops: CDR1 SGHTA, CDR2 FQGNSA. The CDR3 is 11 residues long. V lost 4 bases and J lost 4, with 4 bases in between. The DNA read from the CDR3 is TGTGCCAGCAGCTCAGGAGAGACC. Its translation: CASSSGET. The full CDR3 sequence reads CASSSGETQYF.